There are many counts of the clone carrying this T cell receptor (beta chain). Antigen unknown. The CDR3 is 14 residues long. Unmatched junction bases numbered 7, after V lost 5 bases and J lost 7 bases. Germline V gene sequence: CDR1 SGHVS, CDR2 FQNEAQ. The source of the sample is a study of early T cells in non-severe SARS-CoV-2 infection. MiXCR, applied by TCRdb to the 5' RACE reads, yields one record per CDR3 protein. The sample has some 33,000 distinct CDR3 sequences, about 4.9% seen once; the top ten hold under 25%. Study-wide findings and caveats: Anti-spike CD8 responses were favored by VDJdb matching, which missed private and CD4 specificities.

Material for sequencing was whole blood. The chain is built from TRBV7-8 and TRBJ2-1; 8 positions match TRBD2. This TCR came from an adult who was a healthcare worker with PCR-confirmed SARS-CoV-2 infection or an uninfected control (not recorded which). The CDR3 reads CASSPGGVGNEQFF. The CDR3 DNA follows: TGTGCCAGCAGCCCCGGGGGGGTCGGTAATGAGCAGTTCTTC.